Following are 31 T cell receptor beta chains from one sample sequenced in a study of a mutant IDH1 vaccine in newly diagnosed glioma. Time point noted: week 35, safety follow-up. Doses comprised 300 ug of mutant IDH1 20-mer peptide each, plus topical imiquimod. The assay was immunoSEQ multiplex PCR, and TCRdb's table has in-frame clones only and misses some. The sample contains about 48,000 clones, 79% of which appear only once. Their specific antigens are unknown. Sequenced here: PBMCs, sampled from a glioma patient whose treatment included an IDH1 peptide vaccine. The receptors were gathered from a middle-aged man with glioma.

This chain joins TRBV5-4 and TRBJ2-7; tentative D call: TRBD1 (5 bases). This CDR3 is built from 14 residues. V dropped 4 bases and J dropped 0 bases, with 11 bases sitting between them. Germline lookup yields CDR1 SGHNT and CDR2 YYREEE (reference sequence). The CDR3 DNA sequence: TGTGCCAGCAGCCCCGGACATCACTCCTACGAGCAGTACTTC. It codes for CASSPGHHSYEQYF.

V usage is TRBV5-6 and J usage is TRBJ1-5; 7 bases are a match to TRBD1. The CDR3 runs 12 residues. The V and J ends lost 4 bases and 10 bases, in that order; junction bases with no gene match: 5. The germline V gene has CDR1 SGHDT and CDR2 YYEEEE. CDR3: CASSKRQGPQHF. The CDR3 DNA follows: TGTGCCAGCAGCAAAAGACAGGGCCCCCAGCATTTT.

This chain joins TRBV7-9 and TRBJ2-6; D remains ambiguous. The CDR3 contains 12 residues. Germline V gene data show CDR1 as SEHNR and CDR2 as FQNEAQ (reference sequence). Trimming stripped 8 bases from V and 1 base from J, with 3 bases between. Here the CDR3 reads CASGSGANVLTF. The DNA for the CDR3 is TGTGCCAGCGGGTCTGGGGCCAACGTCCTGACTTTC.

The V call is TRBV15, the J call TRBJ1-2; perhaps TRBD1 as D (6 bases). This CDR3 is 14 amino acids long. Trimming removed 3 bases from V and 8 bases from J, with 16 bases in between. The germline V gene has CDR1 LNHNV and CDR2 YYDKDF (reference sequence). CDR3 DNA: TGTGCCACCAGCAGGGAATACAGGGCTGGGGGCTACACCTTC. This gives the protein CATSREYRAGGYTF.

V is TRBV5-8 and J is TRBJ2-1; the match to TRBD1 covers 7 bases. CDR1 SGHTS and CDR2 YDEGEE come from the germline V gene. The junction had 3 bases not matched to a gene; V was cut back by 1 base and J by 2 bases. This CDR3 region has 15 residues. The CDR3 DNA reads TGTGCCAGCAGCTTGACAGGGGTCCCCTACAATGAGCAGTTCTTC. Amino acid sequence: CASSLTGVPYNEQFF.

The CDR3 spells CASSLSIVTGELFF. CDR3 sequence (DNA): TGTGCCAGCAGTTTATCGATTGTCACCGGGGAGCTGTTTTTT. The chain recombines TRBV27 with TRBJ2-2; D is undetermined. The CDR3 has 14 amino acids. The germline V gene encodes CDR1 MNHEY and CDR2 SMNVEV (reference sequence). Deletions cut 0 bases from V and 4 bases from J, with 6 bases between.

The chain links TRBV5-4 to TRBJ1-1; no clear D gene. This CDR3 region has 15 residues. The germline V and J ends were trimmed by 0 bases and 0 bases, with 9 bases remaining between them. Per germline, CDR1 SGHNT and CDR2 YYREEE (reference sequence). CDR3 sequence (DNA): TGTGCCAGCAGCTTGGCCAGGCCTATGAACACTGAAGCTTTCTTT. It translates to CASSLARPMNTEAFF.

The genes are TRBV10-2 and TRBJ1-6; maybe TRBD1 (6 bases). Germline loops: CDR1 WSHSY, CDR2 SAAADI. CDR3 length: 14 residues. Trimming left V 4 bases short and J 3 bases short, with 7 bases between. The CDR3 is CASSGTDYNSPLHF. CDR3 nucleotides: TGCGCCAGCAGTGGGACAGACTATAATTCACCCCTCCACTTT.

A note on this clone: A junction boundary mismatches the germline segment, possibly from a read error. This chain connects TRBV2 to TRBJ1-1; 8 positions match TRBD1. The CDR3 is 13 amino acids. Germline V CDR1 and CDR2: SNHLY, FYNNEI. For the CDR3, the DNA is TGTGCCAGCAACCGACAGGGGAACGCTGAAGCTTTCTTT. Protein: CASNRQGNAEAFF.

V usage is TRBV7-2 and J usage is TRBJ1-4; D may be TRBD1 (6 bases). The V and J ends lost 5 bases and 7 bases respectively, with 11 bases between them. The CDR3 totals 13 residues. Looked up from germline, CDR1 is SGHTA and CDR2 is FQGNSA. CDR3 loop: CASSRGGGEKLFF. CDR3 nucleotide sequence: TGTGCCAGCAGCCGCGGAGGGGGTGAAAAACTGTTTTTT.

This clone appeared once. V is TRBV7-9 and J is TRBJ1-2; D is perhaps TRBD1 (5 bases). Trimming took off 5 bases at V and 4 bases at J, with 23 bases between the two ends. Germline lookup yields CDR1 SEHNR and CDR2 FQNEAQ (reference sequence). The CDR3 loop spans 17 amino acids. CDR3 amino acids: CASSPEGVGSSIYGYTF. The CDR3 bases are TGTGCCAGCAGCCCAGAAGGGGTAGGGTCCTCAATCTATGGCTACACCTTC. Complete variable domain (other parts from reference TRBV7-9 and TRBJ1-2): DTGVSQNPRHKITKRGQNVTFRCDPISEHNRLYWYRQTLGQGPEFLTYFQNEAQLEKSRLLSDRFSAERPKGSFSTLEIQRTEQGDSAMYLCASSPEGVGSSIYGYTFGSGTRLTVV.

This chain uses TRBV30 with TRBJ1-6; tentative D call: TRBD1 (5 bases). The CDR3 totals 17 residues. CDR1 is GTSNPN and CDR2 is SVGIG in the germline V gene (reference sequence). Trimming stripped 3 bases from V and 4 bases from J, with 19 bases between. In DNA form, the CDR3 reads TGTGCCTGGAGGGGGGGACGGACGACATTGTATAATTCACCCCTCCACTTT. Amino acid sequence: CAWRGGRTTLYNSPLHF.

The chain has TRBV29-1 and TRBJ1-1; D remains ambiguous. Trimming removed 5 bases from V and 1 base from J, with 8 bases in between. Germline values: CDR1 SQVTM, CDR2 ANQGSEA. This CDR3 spans 12 amino acids. The CDR3: CSVSDGNTEAFF. CDR3 sequence (DNA): TGCAGCGTTTCGGACGGGAACACTGAAGCTTTCTTT.

This clone was seen a handful of times. This chain joins TRBV2 and TRBJ2-2; weak D call: TRBD1 (5 bases). The V and J ends lost 6 bases and 4 bases respectively, with 9 bases between them. This CDR3 region has 13 residues. The germline gives CDR1 SNHLY, CDR2 FYNNEI. The CDR3 spells CASRPRATGELFF. The CDR3 DNA reads TGTGCCAGCAGGCCCAGGGCCACCGGGGAGCTGTTTTTT.

The chain employs TRBV29-1 and TRBJ1-1; possibly TRBD1 for D (5 bases). Per germline, CDR1 SQVTM and CDR2 ANQGSEA. V was shortened by 4 bases and J by 0 bases, with 9 bases between the two germline ends. The CDR3 consists of 13 residues. In nucleotides, the CDR3 is TGCAGCGTTGTGGGGGACTTGAACACTGAAGCTTTCTTT. Translated: CSVVGDLNTEAFF.

The chain combines TRBV9 with TRBJ1-2; unclear D gene. The germline V gene has CDR1 SGDLS and CDR2 YYNGEE. The ends were cut back, 2 bases at V and 2 bases at J, with 4 bases in the middle. The CDR3 sequence is 12 residues long. CDR3 sequence reads: CASSVSNYGYTF. The CDR3 DNA follows: TGTGCCAGCAGCGTCTCCAACTATGGCTACACCTTC.

The chain's CDR3 is CASSEGTRAYNEQFF. CDR3 bases: TGTGCCAGCAGTGAAGGGACTAGAGCCTACAATGAGCAGTTCTTC. The chain joins TRBV6-1 to TRBJ2-1; 7 bases match TRBD2. The CDR3 has 15 residues. Germline V gene sequence: CDR1 MNHNS, CDR2 SASEGT. J gave up 2 bases and V 1 base, and 2 bases lay outside the gene matches.

The chain carries TRBV28 and TRBJ2-7, with D possibly being TRBD1 (6 bases). Germline V gene data show CDR1 as MDHEN and CDR2 as SYDVKM. CDR3 length: 14 amino acids. The V gene lost 2 bases and the J gene lost 2 bases, with 10 bases spanning the gap. This chain's CDR3 is CASSLRGITYEQYF. The CDR3, as DNA: TGTGCCAGCAGTTTAAGGGGGATAACCTACGAGCAGTACTTC.

The chain carries TRBV6-1 and TRBJ2-7, with D perhaps being TRBD1 or TRBD2 (5 bases each). The CDR3 spans 13 residues. Germline values: CDR1 MNHNS, CDR2 SASEGT. Between the trimmed V and J ends, which lost 3 bases and 5 bases, there was a span of 11 bases. The CDR3: CASSDEPGHEQYF. DNA of the CDR3: TGTGCCAGCAGTGACGAACCGGGACACGAGCAGTACTTC.

The chain combines TRBV6-4 with TRBJ2-7, with D unresolved. The CDR3 consists of 14 residues. V was clipped by 0 bases and J by 4 bases, with 10 bases between them. CDR1 is MRHNA, CDR2 SNTAGT, per germline. The CDR3 protein is CASSDSWQRYEQYF. CDR3 nucleotide sequence: TGTGCCAGCAGTGACTCTTGGCAGAGGTACGAGCAGTACTTC.

J is TRBJ1-1 and V is TRBV5-6, with TRBD1 matching over 7 bases. V gave up 1 base and J gave up 7 bases; unmatched junction bases: 7. This CDR3 has 14 residues. Per the germline V gene, CDR1 is SGHDT and CDR2 is YYEEEE. This CDR3 is CASSLPTGSHEAFF. Written as DNA, the CDR3 is TGTGCCAGCAGCTTGCCGACAGGGAGCCATGAAGCTTTCTTT. The complete variable domain, with remaining parts taken from reference TRBV5-6 and TRBJ1-1, reads DAGVTQSPTHLIKTRGQQVTLRCSPKSGHDTVSWYQQALGQGPQFIFQYYEEEERQRGNFPDRFSGHQFPNYSSELNVNALLLGDSALYLCASSLPTGSHEAFFGQGTRLTVV.

This chain connects TRBV4-1 to TRBJ1-3; D may be TRBD1 (5 bases). The germline V gene encodes CDR1 MGHRA and CDR2 YSYEKL. Trimming cost V 1 base and J 8 bases, with 15 bases left between them. The CDR3 runs 15 residues. The CDR3 DNA sequence: TGCGCCAGCAGCCAAGCGGCGACGCCGGGGGACACCATATATTTT. Amino acids: CASSQAATPGDTIYF.

The chain joins TRBV19 to TRBJ1-3; D is perhaps TRBD1 (5 bases). The V end lost 5 bases, the J end lost 0 bases, and 11 bases lay between the germline ends. CDR1 is LNHDA, CDR2 SQIVND, per germline (reference sequence). This CDR3 has 15 residues. DNA for the CDR3: TGTGCCAGTAGTGCGGGACTGATCTCTGGAAACACCATATATTTT. It yields the protein CASSAGLISGNTIYF. Filled out from reference TRBV19 and TRBJ1-3, the complete variable domain reads DGGITQSPKYLFRKEGQNVTLSCEQNLNHDAMYWYRQDPGQGLRLIYYSQIVNDFQKGDIAEGYSVSREKKESFPLTVTSAQKNPTAFYLCASSAGLISGNTIYFGEGSWLTVV.

V usage is TRBV7-9 and J usage is TRBJ2-1, with D unclear. Germline CDR1 is SEHNR and CDR2 is FQNEAQ (reference sequence). The V end lost 1 base, the J end lost 8 bases, and 9 bases lay between the germline ends. This CDR3 is built from 13 residues. The CDR3 nucleotides are TGTGCCAGCAGCTTAGTAGCACGAGATGAGCAGTTCTTC. This sequence encodes CASSLVARDEQFF.

The J gene is TRBJ2-3, the V gene TRBV4-2, with 9 bases fitting TRBD2. CDR1 is LGHNA, CDR2 YNFKEQ, per germline. This CDR3 comprises 17 residues. V dropped 0 bases and J dropped 1; count of bases not matched to a gene: 5. This chain's CDR3 is CASSQDGGGGGTDTQYF. In DNA form, the CDR3 reads TGTGCCAGCAGCCAAGATGGGGGCGGGGGGGGCACAGATACGCAGTATTTT.

The sample holds one count of this clone. The genes are TRBV6-5 and TRBJ2-7; TRBD2 aligns across 7 bases. V gave up 7 bases and J gave up 8 bases; unmatched junction bases: 8. The CDR3 spans 12 residues. Looked up from germline, CDR1 is MNHEY and CDR2 is SVGAGI. CDR3 sequence (DNA): TGTGCCAGCACCTCCAGCGGGGAACAGCAGTACTTC. Translating gives CASTSSGEQQYF.

V is TRBV6-6 and J is TRBJ2-3, with D perhaps being TRBD1 or TRBD2 (5 bases each). Germline V gives CDR1 MNHNY, CDR2 SVGAGI (reference sequence). The V end was cut by 7 bases, the J end by 4 bases, with 18 bases between. This CDR3 comprises 15 residues. For the CDR3, the DNA is TGTGCCAGCAACGATTACGGGGCCAATTCAGATACGCAGTATTTT. The encoded protein is CASNDYGANSDTQYF.

This clone showed up just a few times. The chain links TRBV30 to TRBJ1-6; D remains unclear. The ends were cut back, 2 bases at V and 7 bases at J, with 9 bases in the middle. CDR3 length equals 13 residues. Germline V gene data show CDR1 as GTSNPN and CDR2 as SVGIG (reference sequence). CDR3: CAWSSGFNSPLHF. DNA for the CDR3: TGTGCCTGGAGTTCTGGATTCAATTCACCCCTCCACTTT.

The chain combines TRBV19 with TRBJ2-3; 8 bases line up with TRBD1. This CDR3 has 16 residues. Germline CDR1 and CDR2: LNHDA and SQIVND (reference sequence). V was clipped by 4 bases and J by 2 bases; unmatched bases: 8. CDR3 in amino acids: CASSKRTGPYTDTQYF. The DNA of the CDR3 is TGTGCCAGTAGTAAACGGACAGGGCCTTACACAGATACGCAGTATTTT.

The chain's CDR3 is CASRRQGLGTEAFF. The CDR3 region has the DNA TGTGCCAGCAGGAGACAGGGCTTAGGCACTGAAGCTTTCTTT. The gene calls are TRBV2 and TRBJ1-1; 7 bases agree with TRBD1. J was trimmed by 4 bases and V by 6 bases; bases with no gene match: 8. This CDR3 is 14 amino acids long. Germline loops: CDR1 SNHLY, CDR2 FYNNEI. The full variable domain, completed using reference TRBV2 and TRBJ1-1, is EPEVTQTPSHQVTQMGQEVILRCVPISNHLYFYWYRQILGQKVEFLVSFYNNEISEKSEIFDDQFSVERPDGSNFTLKIRSTKLEDSAMYFCASRRQGLGTEAFFGQGTRLTVV.

The chain recombines TRBV11-2 with TRBJ1-1; no clear D gene. Deletions cut 5 bases from V and 4 bases from J, with 11 bases between. The CDR3 loop spans 13 amino acids. Looked up from germline, CDR1 is SGHAT and CDR2 is FQNNGV. The CDR3 DNA reads TGTGCCAGCAGCCCCAATTATGGCACTGAAGCTTTCTTT. Protein: CASSPNYGTEAFF.